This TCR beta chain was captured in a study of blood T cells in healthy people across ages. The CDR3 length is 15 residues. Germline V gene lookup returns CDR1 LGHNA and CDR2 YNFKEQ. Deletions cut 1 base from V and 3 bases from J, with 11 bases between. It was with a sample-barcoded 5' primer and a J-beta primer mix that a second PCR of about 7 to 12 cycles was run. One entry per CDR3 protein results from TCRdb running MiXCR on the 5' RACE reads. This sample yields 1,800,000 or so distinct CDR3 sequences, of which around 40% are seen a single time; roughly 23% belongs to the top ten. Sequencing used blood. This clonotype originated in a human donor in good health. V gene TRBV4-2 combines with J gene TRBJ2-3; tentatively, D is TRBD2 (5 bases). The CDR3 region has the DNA TGTGCCAGCAGCCAAGTCGGGGTTGCTACAGATACGCAGTATTTT. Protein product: CASSQVGVATDTQYF.